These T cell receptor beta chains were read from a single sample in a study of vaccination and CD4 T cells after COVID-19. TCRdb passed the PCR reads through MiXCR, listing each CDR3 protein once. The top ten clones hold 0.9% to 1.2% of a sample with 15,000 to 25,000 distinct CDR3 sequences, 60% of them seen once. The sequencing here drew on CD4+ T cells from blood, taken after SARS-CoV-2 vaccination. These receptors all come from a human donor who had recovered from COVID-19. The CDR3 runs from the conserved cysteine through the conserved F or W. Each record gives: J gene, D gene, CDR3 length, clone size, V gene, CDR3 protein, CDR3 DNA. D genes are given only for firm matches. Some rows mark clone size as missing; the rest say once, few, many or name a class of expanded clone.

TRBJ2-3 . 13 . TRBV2 CASTAPGTDTQYF TGTGCCAGCACGGCCCCTGGCACAGATACGCAGTATTTT
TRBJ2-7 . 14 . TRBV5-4 CASSLDRALYEQYF TGTGCCAGCAGCTTGGACAGGGCTTTATACGAGCAGTACTTC
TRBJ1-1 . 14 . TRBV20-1 CSADGTLAGTEAFF TGCAGTGCAGACGGGACCCTCGCTGGCACTGAAGCTTTCTTT
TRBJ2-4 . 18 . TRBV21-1 CASSKLQLEHRYPNIQYF TGTGCCAGCAGCAAACTACAACTCGAACACAGGTACCCAAACATTCAGTACTTC
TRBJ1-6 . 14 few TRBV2 CASSVQGNNSPLHF TGTGCCAGCAGTGTACAGGGAAATAATTCACCCCTCCACTTT
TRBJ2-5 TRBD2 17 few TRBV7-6 CASSLNGAGGGRETQYF TGTGCCAGCAGCTTAAATGGGGCGGGAGGAGGTCGGGAGACCCAGTACTTC
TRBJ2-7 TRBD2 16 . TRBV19 CASSIPGTSGIYEQYF TGTGCCAGTAGTATCCCCGGGACTAGCGGGATATACGAGCAGTACTTC
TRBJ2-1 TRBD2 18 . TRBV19 CASRGPGLAGGPGGEQFF TGTGCCAGTAGAGGCCCGGGACTAGCGGGAGGGCCTGGTGGTGAGCAGTTCTTC
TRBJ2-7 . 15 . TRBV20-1 CSAREWGRAVYEQYF TGCAGTGCTAGAGAGTGGGGGCGGGCAGTCTACGAGCAGTACTTC
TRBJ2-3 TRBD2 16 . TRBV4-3 CASSHKLAGGADTQYF TGCGCCAGCAGCCACAAACTAGCGGGAGGCGCAGATACGCAGTATTTT
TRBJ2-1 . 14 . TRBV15 CATSRGRGYNEQFF TGTGCCACCAGCAGGGGGCGGGGATACAATGAGCAGTTCTTC
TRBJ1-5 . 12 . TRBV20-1 CSAIGPNQPQHF TGCAGTGCCATCGGCCCAAATCAGCCCCAGCATTTT
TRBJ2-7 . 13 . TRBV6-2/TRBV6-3 CASLGGSSYEQYF TGTGCCAGCCTCGGAGGTAGCTCCTACGAGCAGTACTTC
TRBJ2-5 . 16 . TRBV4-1 CASSQRPPSLTETQYF TGCGCCAGCAGCCAAAGGCCCCCTAGCCTTACAGAGACCCAGTACTTC
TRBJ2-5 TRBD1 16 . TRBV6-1 CASSRDPGQGKETQYF TGTGCCAGCAGTCGAGATCCGGGACAGGGTAAAGAGACCCAGTACTTC
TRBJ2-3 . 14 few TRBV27 CASKSAESLDTQYF TGTGCCAGCAAGTCGGCGGAGAGTCTCGATACGCAGTATTTT
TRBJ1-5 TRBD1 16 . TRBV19 CASSTTGGGSNQPQHF TGTGCCAGTAGTACAACAGGGGGTGGAAGCAATCAGCCCCAGCATTTT
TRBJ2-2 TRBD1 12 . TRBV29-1 CSVEDRVRELFF TGCAGCGTTGAGGACAGGGTTCGGGAGCTGTTTTTT
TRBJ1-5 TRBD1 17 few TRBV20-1 CSARGPETGLFGQPQHF TGCAGTGCTAGAGGGCCGGAGACAGGGCTCTTCGGTCAGCCCCAGCATTTT
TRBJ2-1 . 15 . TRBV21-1 CASSPRRTSYNEQFF TGTGCCAGCAGTCCGAGGCGGACGTCCTACAATGAGCAGTTCTTC
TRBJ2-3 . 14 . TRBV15 CATSSGLSTDTQYF TGTGCCACCAGCTCAGGATTAAGCACAGATACGCAGTATTTT
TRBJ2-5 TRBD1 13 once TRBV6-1 CASAEGQQETQYF TGTGCCAGCGCAGAGGGACAGCAAGAGACCCAGTACTTC
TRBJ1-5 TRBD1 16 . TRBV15 CATSRQGAGGYQPQHF TGTGCCACCAGCAGACAGGGGGCTGGGGGCTATCAGCCCCAGCATTTT
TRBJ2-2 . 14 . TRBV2 CASTVAVDTGELFF TGTGCCAGCACGGTAGCTGTGGACACCGGGGAGCTGTTTTTT
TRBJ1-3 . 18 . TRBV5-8 CASSLYLSWGQAGNTIYF TGTGCCAGCAGCTTGTATTTGTCGTGGGGTCAGGCTGGAAACACCATATATTTT
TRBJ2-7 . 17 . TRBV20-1 CSALDRRALYSSYEQYF TGCAGTGCTCTCGACAGGAGAGCGCTGTATTCCTCCTACGAGCAGTACTTC
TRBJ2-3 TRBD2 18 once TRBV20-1 CSAPGLAGSPTDTDTQYF TGCAGTGCCCCCGGACTAGCGGGCTCCCCAACAGACACAGATACGCAGTATTTT